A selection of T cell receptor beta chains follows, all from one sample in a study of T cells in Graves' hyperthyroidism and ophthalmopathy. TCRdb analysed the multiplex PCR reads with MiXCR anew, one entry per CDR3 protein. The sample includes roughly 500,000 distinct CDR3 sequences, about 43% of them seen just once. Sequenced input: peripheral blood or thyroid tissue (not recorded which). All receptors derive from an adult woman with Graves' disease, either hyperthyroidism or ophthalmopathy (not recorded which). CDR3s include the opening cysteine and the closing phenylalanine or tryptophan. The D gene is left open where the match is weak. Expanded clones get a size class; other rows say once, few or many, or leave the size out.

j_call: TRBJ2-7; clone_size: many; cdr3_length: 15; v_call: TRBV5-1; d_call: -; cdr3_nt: TGCGCCAGCAGGTTCTCAACAGGGTGGACCTACGAGCAGTACTTC; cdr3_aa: CASRFSTGWTYEQYF
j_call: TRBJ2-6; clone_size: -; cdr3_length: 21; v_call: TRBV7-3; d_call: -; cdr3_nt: -; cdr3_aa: CASSLRQGGSPLHFGANVLTF
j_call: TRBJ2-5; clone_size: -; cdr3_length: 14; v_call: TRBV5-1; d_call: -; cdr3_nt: TGCACCAGCAGAAGACAGGCCGATGCCGAGACCCAGTACTTC; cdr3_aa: CTSRRQADAETQYF
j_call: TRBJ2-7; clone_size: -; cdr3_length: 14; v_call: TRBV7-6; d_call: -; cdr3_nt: TGTGCCGGGCTGGGGTCCAGTCGATCCTACGAGCAGTACTTC; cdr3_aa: CAGLGSSRSYEQYF
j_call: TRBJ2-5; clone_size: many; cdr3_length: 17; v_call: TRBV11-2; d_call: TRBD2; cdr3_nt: TGTGCCAGCAGCTTAGGGGTGACTAGCGGAGGGGCGGAGACCCAGTACTTC; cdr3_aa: CASSLGVTSGGAETQYF
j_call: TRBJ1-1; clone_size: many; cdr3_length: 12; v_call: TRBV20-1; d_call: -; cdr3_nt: TGCAGTCTAGCTCCGGGAAACACTGAAGCTTTCTTT; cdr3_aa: CSLAPGNTEAFF
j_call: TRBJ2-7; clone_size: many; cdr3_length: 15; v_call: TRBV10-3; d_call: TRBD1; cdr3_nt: TGTGCCATCAGTGACCCGGACAGGGGGAGCCACGAGCAGTACTTC; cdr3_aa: CAISDPDRGSHEQYF
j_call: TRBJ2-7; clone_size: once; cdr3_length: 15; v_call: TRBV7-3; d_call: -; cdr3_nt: TGTGCCAGCAGTGTCGAGAGCGACTCCTCGAGGGAGCAGTACTTC; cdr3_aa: CASSVESDSSREQYF
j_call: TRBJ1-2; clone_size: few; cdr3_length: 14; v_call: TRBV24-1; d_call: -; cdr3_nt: TGTGCCACCAGTGATTTTCGCAGGCACTATGGCTACACCTTC; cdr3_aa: CATSDFRRHYGYTF
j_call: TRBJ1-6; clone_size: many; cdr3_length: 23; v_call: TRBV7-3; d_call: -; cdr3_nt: TGTGCCAGCAGCTTTAGGGCGGGGCAGGGCCCCTTCCCGCTGAGCTCCTATAATTCACCCCTCCACTTT; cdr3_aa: CASSFRAGQGPFPLSSYNSPLHF
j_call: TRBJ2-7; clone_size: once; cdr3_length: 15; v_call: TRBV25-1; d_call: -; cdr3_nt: -; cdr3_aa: CACSARDMELAEQYF
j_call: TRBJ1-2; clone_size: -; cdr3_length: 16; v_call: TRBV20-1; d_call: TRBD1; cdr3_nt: TGCAGTGCTCAACCCCCGGGACAGGGCGGATATCATGGCTACACCTTC; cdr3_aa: CSAQPPGQGGYHGYTF
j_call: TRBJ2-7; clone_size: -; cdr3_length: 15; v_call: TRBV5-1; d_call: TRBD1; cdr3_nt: TGCGCCAGCAGCTTGGGACAGACAGGGGATTACGAGCAGTACTTC; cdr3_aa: CASSLGQTGDYEQYF
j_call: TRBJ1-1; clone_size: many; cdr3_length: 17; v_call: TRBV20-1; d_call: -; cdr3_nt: TGCAGTGCTAGCTTCCCGACTAACTCCCACATGAACACTGAAGCTTTCTTT; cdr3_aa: CSASFPTNSHMNTEAFF
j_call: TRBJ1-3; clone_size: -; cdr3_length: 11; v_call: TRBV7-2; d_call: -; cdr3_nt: TGTGCACCATACCCTGGAAACACCATATATTTT; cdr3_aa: CAPYPGNTIYF
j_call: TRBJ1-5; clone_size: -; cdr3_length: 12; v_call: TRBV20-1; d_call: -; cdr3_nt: TGCAGTGCTAGAGACGACAATCAGCCCCAGCATTTT; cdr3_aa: CSARDDNQPQHF
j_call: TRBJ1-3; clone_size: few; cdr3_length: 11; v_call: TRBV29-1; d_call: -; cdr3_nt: TGCAGCGCAAACGGAGGAAACACCATATATTTT; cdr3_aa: CSANGGNTIYF
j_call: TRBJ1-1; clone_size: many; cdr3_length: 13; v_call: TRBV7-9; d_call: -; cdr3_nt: TGTGCCAGCAGCCCCCGGGACACCACTGAAGCTTTCTTT; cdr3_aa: CASSPRDTTEAFF
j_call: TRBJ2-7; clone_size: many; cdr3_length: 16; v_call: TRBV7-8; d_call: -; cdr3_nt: TGTGCCAGCAGCTTACGGTCCGGGATAATCGCCTACGAGCAGTACTTC; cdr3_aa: CASSLRSGIIAYEQYF
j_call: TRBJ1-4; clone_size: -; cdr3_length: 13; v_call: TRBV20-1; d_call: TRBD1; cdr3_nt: TGCAGTGCTAAAGGGCAGGGGGACGAAAAACTGTTTTTT; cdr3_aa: CSAKGQGDEKLFF
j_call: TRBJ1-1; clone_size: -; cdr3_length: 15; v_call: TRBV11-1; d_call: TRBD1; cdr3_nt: TGTGCCAGCAGTGGACAGGGGGCGGAGGACACTGAAGCTTTCTTT; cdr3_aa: CASSGQGAEDTEAFF
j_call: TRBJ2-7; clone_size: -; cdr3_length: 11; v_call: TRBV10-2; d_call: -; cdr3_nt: TGCGCCAGCACCCAGTCGCGGGAGCAGTACTTC; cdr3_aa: CASTQSREQYF
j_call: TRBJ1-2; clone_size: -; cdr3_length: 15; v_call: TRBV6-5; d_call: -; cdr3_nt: TGTGCCAGCAGTCTTTCCGACAGTCCCTCCGCGGGCTACACCTTC; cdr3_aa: CASSLSDSPSAGYTF
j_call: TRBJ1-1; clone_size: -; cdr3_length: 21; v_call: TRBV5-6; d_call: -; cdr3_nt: TGTGCCAGCAGCCGATGGGGCCCCGGGCTCACCTATATGTCCGGGAACACTGAAGCTTTCTTT; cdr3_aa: CASSRWGPGLTYMSGNTEAFF
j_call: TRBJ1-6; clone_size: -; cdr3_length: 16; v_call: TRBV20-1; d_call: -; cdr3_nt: TGCAGTGCTATTGGTCTGGGGGGTCAATATAATTCACCCCTCCACTTT; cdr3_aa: CSAIGLGGQYNSPLHF
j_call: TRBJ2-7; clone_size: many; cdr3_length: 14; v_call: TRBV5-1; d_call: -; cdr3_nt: TGCGCCAGCAGCTTGCGAGCGGACGCCTACGAGCAGTACTTC; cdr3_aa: CASSLRADAYEQYF
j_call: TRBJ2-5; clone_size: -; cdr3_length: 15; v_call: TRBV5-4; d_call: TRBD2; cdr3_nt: TGTGCCAGCAGCTTGGGTCCTAGCGGGGTCGAGACCCAGTACTTC; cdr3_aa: CASSLGPSGVETQYF
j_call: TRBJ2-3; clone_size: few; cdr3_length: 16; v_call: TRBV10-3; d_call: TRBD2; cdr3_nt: TGTGCCATCAGCGGAGTGGCTAGCGGAGACACAGATACGCAGTATTTT; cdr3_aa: CAISGVASGDTDTQYF
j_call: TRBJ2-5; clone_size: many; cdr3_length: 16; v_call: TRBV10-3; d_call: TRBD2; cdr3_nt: TGTGCCACACGAGCCGAAGCGGGAAAGGCTCCAGAGACCCAGTACTTC; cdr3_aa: CATRAEAGKAPETQYF
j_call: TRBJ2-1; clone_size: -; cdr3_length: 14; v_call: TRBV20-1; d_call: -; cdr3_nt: TGCAGTGCGGATGGAGAGACGGGGGTCACTGAGCAGTTCTTC; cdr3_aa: CSADGETGVTEQFF
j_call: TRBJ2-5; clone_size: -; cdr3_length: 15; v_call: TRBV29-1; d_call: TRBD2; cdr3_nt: TGCAGCGTTGGAGGGCTAGCGGGGGGTTGGGAGACCCAGTACTTC; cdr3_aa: CSVGGLAGGWETQYF
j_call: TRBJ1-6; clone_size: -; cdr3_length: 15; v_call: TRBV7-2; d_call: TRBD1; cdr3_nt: TGTGCCAGCAGCGTACCGGGACAGGGTGAATCACCCCTCCACTTT; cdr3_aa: CASSVPGQGESPLHF
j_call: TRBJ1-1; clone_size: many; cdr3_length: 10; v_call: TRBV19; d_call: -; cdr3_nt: TGTTCTTCTGGGGGCCGCCGAGCTTTCTTT; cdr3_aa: CSSGGRRAFF